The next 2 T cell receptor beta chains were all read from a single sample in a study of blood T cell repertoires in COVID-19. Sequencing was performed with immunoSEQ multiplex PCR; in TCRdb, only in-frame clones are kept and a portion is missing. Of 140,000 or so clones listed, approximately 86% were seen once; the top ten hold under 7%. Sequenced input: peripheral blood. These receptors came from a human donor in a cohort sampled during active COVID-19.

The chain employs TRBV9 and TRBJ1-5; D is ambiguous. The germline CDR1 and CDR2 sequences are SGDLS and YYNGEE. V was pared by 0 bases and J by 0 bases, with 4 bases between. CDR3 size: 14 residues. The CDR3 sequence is CASSVGDSNQPQHF. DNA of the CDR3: TGTGCCAGCAGCGTAGGAGATAGCAATCAGCCCCAGCATTTT.

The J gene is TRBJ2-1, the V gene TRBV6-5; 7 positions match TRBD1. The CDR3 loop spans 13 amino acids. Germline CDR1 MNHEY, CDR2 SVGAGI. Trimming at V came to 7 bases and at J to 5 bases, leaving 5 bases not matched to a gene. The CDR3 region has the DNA TGTGCCAGCAAGACAGGGAGTCACAATGAGCAGTTCTTC. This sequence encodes CASKTGSHNEQFF.